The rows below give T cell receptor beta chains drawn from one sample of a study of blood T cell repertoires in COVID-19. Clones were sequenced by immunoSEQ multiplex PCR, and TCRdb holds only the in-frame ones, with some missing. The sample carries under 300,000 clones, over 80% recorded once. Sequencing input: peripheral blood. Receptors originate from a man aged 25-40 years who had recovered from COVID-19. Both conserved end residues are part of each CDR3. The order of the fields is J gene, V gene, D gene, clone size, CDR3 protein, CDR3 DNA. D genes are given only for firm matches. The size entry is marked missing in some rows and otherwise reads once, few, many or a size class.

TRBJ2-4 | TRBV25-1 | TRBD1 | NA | CASTPGQGGIQYF | TGTGCCAGCACTCCGGGACAGGGAGGCATTCAGTACTTC
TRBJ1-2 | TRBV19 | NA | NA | CASSIGQNYYGYTF | TGTGCCAGTAGTATCGGACAAAATTACTATGGCTACACCTTC
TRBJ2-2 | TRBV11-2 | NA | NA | CASSYTHLNTGELFF | TGTGCCAGCAGCTATACTCACCTGAACACCGGGGAGCTGTTTTTT
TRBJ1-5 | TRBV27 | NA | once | CASSVPVHSNQPQHF | TGTGCCAGCAGTGTACCAGTCCATAGCAATCAGCCCCAGCATTTT
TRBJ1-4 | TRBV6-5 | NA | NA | CASSYGRTNEKLFF | TGTGCCAGCAGTTACGGCAGGACTAATGAAAAACTGTTTTTT
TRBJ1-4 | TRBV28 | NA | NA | CASEEGGQGSEKLFF | TGTGCCAGCGAGGAGGGGGGGCAAGGGAGTGAAAAACTGTTTTTT
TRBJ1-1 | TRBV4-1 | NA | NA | CASSSAFRQNQIKAFF | TGCGCCAGCAGCTCAGCGTTCAGACAGAACCAGATCAAAGCTTTCTTT
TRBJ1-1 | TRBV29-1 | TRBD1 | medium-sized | CSVTGGFGEDTEAFF | TGCAGCGTAACAGGGGGCTTTGGGGAGGACACTGAAGCTTTCTTT
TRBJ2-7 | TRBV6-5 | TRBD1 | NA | CASRASDRGRGEQYF | TGTGCCAGCAGAGCAAGCGACAGGGGGAGGGGCGAGCAGTACTTC
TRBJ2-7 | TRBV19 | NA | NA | CASSPSLRDSYEQYF | TGTGCCAGTAGTCCCAGCCTCCGGGACTCCTACGAGCAGTACTTC
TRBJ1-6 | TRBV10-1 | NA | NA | CASSDSEASPLHF | TGCGCCAGCAGTGATAGTGAAGCATCACCCCTCCACTTT
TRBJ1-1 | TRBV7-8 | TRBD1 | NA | CASSVKAGGRQEAFF | TGTGCCAGCAGCGTAAAGGCAGGGGGAAGACAGGAAGCTTTCTTT
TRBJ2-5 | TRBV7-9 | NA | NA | CASSSRGGETQYF | TGTGCCAGCAGCTCCAGGGGTGGAGAGACCCAGTACTTC
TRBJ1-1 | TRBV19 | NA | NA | CASSMGRRAEAFF | TGTGCCAGTAGTATGGGGCGTAGGGCTGAAGCTTTCTTT
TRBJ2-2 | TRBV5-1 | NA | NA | CASSLAQQYTGELFF | TGCGCCAGCAGCTTGGCCCAACAGTACACCGGGGAGCTGTTTTTT
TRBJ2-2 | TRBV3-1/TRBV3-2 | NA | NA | CASSQLRYNTGELFF | TGTGCCAGCAGCCAGCTTCGGTACAACACCGGGGAGCTGTTTTTT
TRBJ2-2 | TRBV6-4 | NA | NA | CASSDSSLNTGELFF | TGTGCCAGCAGTGACTCTAGTTTGAACACCGGGGAGCTGTTTTTT
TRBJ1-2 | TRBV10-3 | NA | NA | CAISETGTNLYGYTF | TGTGCCATCAGTGAGACAGGAACAAACCTCTATGGCTACACCTTC
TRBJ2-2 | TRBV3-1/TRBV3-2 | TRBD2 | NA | CASSRLGGAGELFF | TGTGCCAGCAGCCGCCTCGGGGGGGCCGGGGAGCTGTTTTTT
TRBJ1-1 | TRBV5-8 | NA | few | CASSNFGGNTEAFF | TGTGCCAGCAGCAATTTCGGGGGTAACACTGAAGCTTTCTTT
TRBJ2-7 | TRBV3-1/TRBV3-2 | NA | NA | CASSQGLDSYEQYF | TGTGCCAGCAGCCAAGGACTAGACTCCTACGAGCAGTACTTC
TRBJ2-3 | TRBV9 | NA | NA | CASSVAAGRYTDTQYF | TGTGCCAGCAGCGTAGCAGCAGGGCGATACACAGATACGCAGTATTTT
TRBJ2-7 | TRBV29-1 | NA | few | CSVVHRFGGRAEQYF | TGCAGCGTTGTTCACAGATTCGGGGGGCGAGCCGAGCAGTACTTC
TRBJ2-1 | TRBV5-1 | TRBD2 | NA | CASSFRTSGNNEQFF | TGCGCCAGCAGCTTCCGGACTAGTGGGAACAATGAGCAGTTCTTC
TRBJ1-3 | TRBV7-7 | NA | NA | CASSLSANSGNTIYF | TGTGCCAGCAGCTTATCAGCGAACTCTGGAAACACCATATATTTT
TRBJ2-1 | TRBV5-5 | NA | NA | CASSLPANYNEQFF | TGTGCCAGCAGCTTGCCAGCGAACTACAATGAGCAGTTCTTC
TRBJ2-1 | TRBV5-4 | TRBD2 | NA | CASSLSGLAYNEQFF | TGTGCCAGCAGCTTGTCAGGACTAGCGTACAATGAGCAGTTCTTC
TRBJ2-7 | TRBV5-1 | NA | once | CASSLRVSTPLPLEQYF | TGCGCCAGCAGCCTCAGGGTGTCCACTCCTTTACCCCTCGAGCAGTACTTC
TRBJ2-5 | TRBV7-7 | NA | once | CASSFSTQETQYF | TGTGCCAGCAGCTTCAGTACGCAAGAGACCCAGTACTTC
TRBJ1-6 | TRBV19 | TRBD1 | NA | CASSIDLQGNSPLHF | TGTGCCAGTAGTATAGATTTACAGGGGAACTCACCCCTCCACTTT
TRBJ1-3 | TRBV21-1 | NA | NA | CASSKACRGNTIYF | TGTGCCAGCAGCAAAGCGTGCCGGGGAAACACCATATATTTT
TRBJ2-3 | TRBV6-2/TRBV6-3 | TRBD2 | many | CASSTRTSGGARSSTDTQYF | TGTGCCAGCAGCACCAGGACTAGCGGGGGGGCTCGGTCCAGCACAGATACGCAGTATTTT
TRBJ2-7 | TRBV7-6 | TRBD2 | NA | CASSSRTSGGLYEQYF | TGTGCCAGCAGCTCAAGGACTAGCGGGGGTCTCTACGAGCAGTACTTC
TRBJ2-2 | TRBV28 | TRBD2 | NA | CASSGNPGLAGAKGSGELFF | TGTGCCAGCAGTGGAAACCCGGGACTAGCGGGAGCAAAGGGCTCCGGGGAGCTGTTTTTT
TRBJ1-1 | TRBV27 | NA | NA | CASSPQEYYVRNTEAFF | TGTGCCAGCAGTCCCCAAGAGTATTATGTGAGGAACACTGAAGCTTTCTTT
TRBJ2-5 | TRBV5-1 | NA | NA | CASSLSRGSQQETQYF | TGCGCCAGCAGCTTGAGTCGGGGGTCCCAACAAGAGACCCAGTACTTC
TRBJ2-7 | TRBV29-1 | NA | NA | CSGADRNSYEQYF | TGCAGCGGCGCCGACAGGAATTCCTACGAGCAGTACTTC
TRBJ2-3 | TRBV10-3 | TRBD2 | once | CAISESKGLAGYTDTQYF | TGTGCCATCAGTGAATCAAAGGGACTAGCGGGGTACACAGATACGCAGTATTTT
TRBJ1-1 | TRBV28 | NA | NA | CASRDSLGTEAFF | TGTGCCAGCAGGGACTCACTGGGGACTGAAGCTTTCTTT
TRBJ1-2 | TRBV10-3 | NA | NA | CAISGDPGGRWDYGYTF | TGTGCCATCAGTGGCGATCCGGGAGGCCGATGGGACTATGGCTACACCTTC
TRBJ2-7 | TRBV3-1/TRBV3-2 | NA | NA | CASSQGAYEQYF | TGTGCCAGCAGCCAAGGAGCGTACGAGCAGTACTTC
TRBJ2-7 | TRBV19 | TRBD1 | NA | CASSPGTAYEQYF | TGTGCCAGTAGCCCCGGGACAGCCTACGAGCAGTACTTC
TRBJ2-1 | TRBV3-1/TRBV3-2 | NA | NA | CASSQDLYSYNEQFF | TGTGCCAGCAGCCAAGATCTCTATTCCTACAATGAGCAGTTCTTC
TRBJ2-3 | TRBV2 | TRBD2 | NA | CASSDSLAGGLLIDTQYF | TGTGCCAGCAGTGATAGCTTAGCGGGGGGTTTATTAATAGATACGCAGTATTTT
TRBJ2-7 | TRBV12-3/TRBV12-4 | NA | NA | CASSWSVSYEQYF | TGTGCCAGCAGTTGGTCAGTTTCCTACGAGCAGTACTTC
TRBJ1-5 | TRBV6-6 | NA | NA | CASAREDQPQHF | TGTGCCAGCGCCCGGGAGGACCAGCCCCAGCATTTT
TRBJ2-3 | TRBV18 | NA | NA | CASSSALSDTQYF | TGTGCCAGCTCATCTGCACTGTCAGATACGCAGTATTTT
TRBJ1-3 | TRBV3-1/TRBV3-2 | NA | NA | CASSQLNFAGNTIYF | TGTGCCAGCAGCCAACTGAACTTCGCTGGAAACACCATATATTTT
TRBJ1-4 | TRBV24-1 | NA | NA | CATSDSTAATNEKLFF | TGTGCCACCAGTGACTCCACAGCCGCAACTAATGAAAAACTGTTTTTT
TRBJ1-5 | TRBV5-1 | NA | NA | CASSLVPSRDGNQPQHF | TGCGCCAGCAGCTTGGTACCTTCCAGGGATGGCAATCAGCCCCAGCATTTT
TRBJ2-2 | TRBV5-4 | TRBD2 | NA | CASSLGTSGSTGELFF | TGTGCCAGCAGCTTGGGGACTAGCGGGAGCACCGGGGAGCTGTTTTTT
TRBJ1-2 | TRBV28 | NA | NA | CASSFLYGYTF | TGTGCCAGCAGTTTTTTATATGGCTACACCTTC
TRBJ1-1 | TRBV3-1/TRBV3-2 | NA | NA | CASSQTPTHLNTEAFF | TGTGCCAGCAGCCAGACTCCTACACATTTGAACACTGAAGCTTTCTTT
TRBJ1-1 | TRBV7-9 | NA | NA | CASSLAEQGNTEAFF | TGTGCCAGCAGCTTAGCGGAACAGGGGAACACTGAAGCTTTCTTT